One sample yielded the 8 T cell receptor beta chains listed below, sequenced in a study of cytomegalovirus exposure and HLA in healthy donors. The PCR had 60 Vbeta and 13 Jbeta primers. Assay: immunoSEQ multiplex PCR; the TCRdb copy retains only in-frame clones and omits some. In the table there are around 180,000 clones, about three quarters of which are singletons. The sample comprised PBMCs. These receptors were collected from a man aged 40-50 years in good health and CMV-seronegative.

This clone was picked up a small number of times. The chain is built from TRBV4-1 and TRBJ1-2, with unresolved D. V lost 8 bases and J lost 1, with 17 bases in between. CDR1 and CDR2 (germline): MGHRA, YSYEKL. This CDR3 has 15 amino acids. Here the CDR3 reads CASRGGSARNYGYTF. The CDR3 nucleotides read TGCGCCAGCCGCGGTGGCTCAGCTCGTAACTATGGCTACACCTTC.

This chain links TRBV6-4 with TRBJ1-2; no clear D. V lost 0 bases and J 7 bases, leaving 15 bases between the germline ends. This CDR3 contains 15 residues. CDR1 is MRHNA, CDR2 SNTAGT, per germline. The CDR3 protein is CASSDSNRPSGGYTF. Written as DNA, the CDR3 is TGTGCCAGCAGTGACTCAAACAGACCCTCCGGTGGCTACACCTTC.

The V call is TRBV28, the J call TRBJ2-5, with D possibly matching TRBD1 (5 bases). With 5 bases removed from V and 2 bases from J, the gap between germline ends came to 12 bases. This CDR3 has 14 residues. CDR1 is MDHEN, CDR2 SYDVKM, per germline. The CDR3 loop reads CASSPQGFQETQYF. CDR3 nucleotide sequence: TGTGCCAGCAGTCCTCAGGGATTTCAAGAGACCCAGTACTTC.

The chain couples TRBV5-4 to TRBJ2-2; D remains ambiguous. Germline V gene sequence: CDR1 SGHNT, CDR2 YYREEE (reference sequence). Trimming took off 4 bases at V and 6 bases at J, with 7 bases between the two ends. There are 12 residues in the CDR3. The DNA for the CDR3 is TGTGCCAGCAGCGCCCAGGCCGGGGAGCTGTTTTTT. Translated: CASSAQAGELFF. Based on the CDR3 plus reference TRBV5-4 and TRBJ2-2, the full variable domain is ETGVTQSPTHLIKTRGQQVTLRCSSQSGHNTVSWYQQALGQGPQFIFQYYREEENGRGNFPPRFSGLQFPNYSSELNVNALELDDSALYLCASSAQAGELFFGEGSRLTVL.

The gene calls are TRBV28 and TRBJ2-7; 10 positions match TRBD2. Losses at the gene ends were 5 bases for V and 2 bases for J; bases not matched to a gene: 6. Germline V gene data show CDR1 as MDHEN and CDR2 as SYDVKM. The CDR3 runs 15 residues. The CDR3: CASSGASGSPYEQYF. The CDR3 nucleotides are TGTGCCAGCAGTGGTGCTAGCGGGAGCCCCTACGAGCAGTACTTC.

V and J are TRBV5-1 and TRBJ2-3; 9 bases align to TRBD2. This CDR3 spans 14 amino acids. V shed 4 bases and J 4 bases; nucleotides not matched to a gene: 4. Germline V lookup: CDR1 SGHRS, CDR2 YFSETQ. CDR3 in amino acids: CASSPGTSPDTQYF. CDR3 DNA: TGCGCCAGCAGCCCCGGGACTAGCCCAGATACGCAGTATTTT.

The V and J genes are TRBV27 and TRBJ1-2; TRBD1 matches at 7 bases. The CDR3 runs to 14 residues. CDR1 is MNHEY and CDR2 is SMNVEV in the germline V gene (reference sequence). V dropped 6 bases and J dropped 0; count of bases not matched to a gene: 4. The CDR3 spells CASRKGAANYGYTF. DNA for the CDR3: TGTGCCAGCAGGAAGGGGGCGGCTAACTATGGCTACACCTTC.

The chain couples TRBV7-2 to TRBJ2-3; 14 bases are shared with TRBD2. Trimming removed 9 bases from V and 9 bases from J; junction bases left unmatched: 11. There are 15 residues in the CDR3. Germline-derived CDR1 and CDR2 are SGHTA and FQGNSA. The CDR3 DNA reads TGTGCCAGTAGGGCACCGGGACTAGCGGGGGACACGCAGTATTTT. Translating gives CASRAPGLAGDTQYF.